This T cell receptor (beta chain) was sequenced during a study of T cells in Graves' hyperthyroidism and ophthalmopathy. About the study: Blood from the periphery was taken at initial diagnosis, before any treatment.

In its sample, this clonotype was seen a few times. Amplification of TCR beta CDR3 regions used RNA as the template. A set of HTBI primers served as the primers for a first-round RT-PCR of the TCR CDR3. TCRdb redid the calling of the multiplex PCR reads with MiXCR, one entry per CDR3 protein. Of 250,000 to 350,000 distinct CDR3 sequences listed, 16% were seen once; the top ten hold around 34%. Germline V gene lookup returns CDR1 SGHAT and CDR2 FQNNGV. The length of the CDR3 is 15 residues. The J segment lost 4 bases and the V segment lost 0 bases, leaving 5 bases of the junction unmatched. Patients aged 18 to 65 with hyperthyroidism were newly diagnosed, with duration under 2 months. Diagnostic assessment was based on clinical symptoms, serum thyroxine and TRAb, thyroid ultrasound and orbital computed tomography.

Source material: blood. The clonotype comes from a man aged 25 to 45 with Graves' hyperthyroidism. V is TRBV11-2 and J is TRBJ2-7; the match to TRBD2 covers 8 bases. The DNA of the CDR3 is TGTGCCAGCAGCTTAGACTCGGGAGGGCCATACGAGCAGTACTTC. This gives the protein CASSLDSGGPYEQYF.